The 16 T cell receptor beta chains reported below all come from one sample, sequenced in a study of multiple sclerosis patients with progressive multifocal leukoencephalopathy. Sequencing used immunoSEQ multiplex PCR; TCRdb keeps in-frame clones, though not all of them. The table lists over 25,000 clones, 87% of them singletons. The time point: time of PML onset. Sequencing was performed on PBMCs, taken from a patient treated with natalizumab. The receptor source for this set is a human donor with progressive multifocal leukoencephalopathy.

The chain links TRBV12-5 to TRBJ1-2, with a tentative D call TRBD1 (6 bases). There are 18 residues in the CDR3. Germline assignment: CDR1 LGHNT and CDR2 FRNRAP. V lost 1 base and J 8 bases, leaving 26 bases between the germline ends. The CDR3 loop is CASGLERGVFRGAGGYTF. CDR3 bases: TGTGCTAGTGGTTTGGAACGGGGCGTATTCAGGGGCGCAGGCGGCTACACCTTC.

The V and J genes are TRBV11-2 and TRBJ2-7; no clear D. The germline V and J ends were trimmed by 5 bases and 2 bases, with 16 bases remaining between them. CDR3 length: 15 amino acids. Germline-derived CDR1 and CDR2 are SGHAT and FQNNGV. The CDR3 protein is CASSPSFGPTYEQYF. Written as DNA, the CDR3 is TGTGCCAGCAGCCCCAGCTTCGGGCCTACCTACGAGCAGTACTTC. Looking up the rest from reference TRBV11-2 and TRBJ2-7 gives the full variable domain: EAGVAQSPRYKIIEKRQSVAFWCNPISGHATLYWYQQILGQGPKLLIQFQNNGVVDDSQLPKDRFSAERLKGVDSTLKIQPAKLEDSAVYLCASSPSFGPTYEQYFGPGTRLTVT.

The chain employs TRBV4-1 and TRBJ1-5; D is unclear. CDR3 size: 15 residues. CDR1 is MGHRA, CDR2 YSYEKL, per germline. V shed 0 bases and J shed 1 base, with 7 bases lying between them. CDR3 nucleotide sequence: TGCGCCAGCAGCCAAGATCGAAGGAGCAATCAGCCCCAGCATTTT. Its protein product is CASSQDRRSNQPQHF.

The chain uses TRBV27 and TRBJ1-2; tentatively, D is TRBD1 (6 bases). Trimming cost V 5 bases and J 7 bases, with 14 bases left between them. Germline CDR1 MNHEY, CDR2 SMNVEV (reference sequence). The CDR3 length is 13 residues. CDR3 sequence reads: CASSLTGNSGYTF. As DNA, the CDR3 is TGTGCCAGCAGTCTAACAGGGAATTCTGGCTACACCTTC.

Of note for this clone: An end of the junction does not agree with germline; a read error may underlie this. This chain uses TRBV2 with TRBJ2-2; no definite D call. Per germline, CDR1 SNHLY and CDR2 FYNNEI. The length of the CDR3 is 12 residues. CDR3 sequence (DNA): TGTGCCAGCGGAGAACTCACCAGGGAGCTGTTTTTT. As protein: CASGELTRELFF.

V and J are TRBV14 and TRBJ1-2, with 8 bases aligning to TRBD1. The CDR3 covers 16 residues. The V gene end was trimmed by 4 bases and the J gene end by 2 bases; junction bases not matched to a gene: 9. The germline V gene has CDR1 SGHDN and CDR2 FVKESK. The CDR3 here is CASSLGGQGVNYGYTF. The DNA of the CDR3 is TGTGCCAGCAGCCTGGGAGGACAGGGAGTCAACTATGGCTACACCTTC.

The V call is TRBV9, the J call TRBJ2-4; no reliable D call. Per germline, CDR1 SGDLS and CDR2 YYNGEE. V shed 0 bases and J shed 0 bases, with 7 bases lying between them. The CDR3 runs to 15 residues. DNA of the CDR3: TGTGCCAGCAGCGTAGGGGAATTAGCCAAAAACATTCAGTACTTC. It specifies CASSVGELAKNIQYF.

The chain is built from TRBV19 and TRBJ2-5, with D possibly being TRBD2 (5 bases). The J call is uncertain, as TRBJ2-7 better fits the DNA end. The CDR3 extends over 14 amino acids. The germline V gene encodes CDR1 LNHDA and CDR2 SQIVND (reference sequence). The CDR3 reads CASSMKADFYEQYF. In nucleotides, the CDR3 is TGTGCCAGTAGTATGAAAGCGGACTTTTACGAGCAGTACTTC.

DNA for the CDR3: TGTGCCAGCAGCCTCATGTCTGGCTACACCTTC. The encoded protein is CASSLMSGYTF. This chain connects TRBV5-6 to TRBJ1-2; D unclear. In germline, CDR1 is SGHDT, CDR2 YYEEEE. Trimming removed 4 bases from V and 7 bases from J, with 8 bases in between. The CDR3 runs 11 residues.

The gene calls are TRBV5-1 and TRBJ1-1; 8 nucleotides match TRBD1. Germline V lookup: CDR1 SGHRS, CDR2 YFSETQ. This CDR3 comprises 15 residues. V was clipped by 1 base and J by 3 bases; unmatched bases: 5. The CDR3 region is CASSLQGAHDTEAFF. CDR3 DNA: TGCGCCAGCAGCTTGCAGGGGGCGCATGACACTGAAGCTTTCTTT. Supplemented by reference TRBV5-1 and TRBJ1-1, the full variable domain reads KAGVTQTPRYLIKTRGQQVTLSCSPISGHRSVSWYQQTPGQGLQFLFEYFSETQRNKGNFPGRFSGRQFSNSRSEMNVSTLELGDSALYLCASSLQGAHDTEAFFGQGTRLTVV.

The gene calls are TRBV6-5 and TRBJ2-7; 8 positions agree with TRBD1. Unmatched junction bases numbered 1, after V lost 5 bases and J lost 4 bases. The CDR3 has 12 residues. Germline assignment: CDR1 MNHEY and CDR2 SVGAGI. Here the CDR3 DNA reads TGTGCCAGCAGTGGGACAGGATACGAGCAGTACTTC. It codes for CASSGTGYEQYF.

The chain combines TRBV2 with TRBJ1-1; 9 bases align to TRBD1. CDR3 length equals 13 residues. J gave up 3 bases and V 6 bases, and 2 bases lay outside the gene matches. Germline V CDR1 and CDR2: SNHLY, FYNNEI. CDR3 protein: CASSRTGDTEAFF. CDR3 in DNA: TGTGCCAGCAGCCGGACAGGGGACACTGAAGCTTTCTTT.

The rearrangement links TRBV6-5 to TRBJ2-5; 8 bases are a match to TRBD1. The DNA matches TRBJ2-7 better at its end, which makes the J call doubtful. Germline assignment: CDR1 MNHEY and CDR2 SVGAGI. This CDR3 is 15 amino acids long. CDR3 sequence (DNA): TGTGCCAGCAGACTCAGGGGGCTCAGAGGGTACGAGCAGTACTTC. Translated, it gives CASRLRGLRGYEQYF.

The V gene is TRBV7-2, the J gene TRBJ2-7; D ambiguous. Germline V gives CDR1 SGHTA, CDR2 FQGNSA. This CDR3 is built from 12 residues. Trimming removed 5 bases from V and 0 bases from J, with 5 bases in between. CDR3 nucleotides: TGTGCCAGCAGCGCCTCCTCCTACGAGCAGTACTTC. Residues: CASSASSYEQYF. Combining the CDR3 with reference TRBV7-2 and TRBJ2-7 gives the whole variable domain GAGVSQSPSNKVTEKGKDVELRCDPISGHTALYWYRQSLGQGLEFLIYFQGNSAPDKSGLPSDRFSAERTGGSVSTLTIQRTQQEDSAVYLCASSASSYEQYFGPGTRLTVT.

The chain has TRBV6-6 and TRBJ2-7; tentatively, D is TRBD1 or TRBD2 (6 bases each). Germline V gene lookup returns CDR1 MNHNY and CDR2 SVGAGI (reference sequence). V gave up 8 bases and J gave up 2 bases, with 10 bases separating them. This CDR3 contains 12 residues. CDR3 protein: CASGGQTYEQYF. In DNA, the CDR3 is TGTGCCAGCGGGGGGCAGACCTACGAGCAGTACTTC.

Only one count was recorded for this clone. The chain links TRBV5-5 to TRBJ1-4, with D maybe TRBD1 (6 bases). The CDR3 totals 14 residues. CDR1 and CDR2 from the germline V gene are SGHKS and YYEKEE (reference sequence). V gave up 2 bases and J gave up 5 bases, with 10 bases separating them. The CDR3 reads CASSLRTENEKLFF. The CDR3 DNA reads as TGTGCCAGCAGCTTAAGGACAGAGAATGAAAAACTGTTTTTT.